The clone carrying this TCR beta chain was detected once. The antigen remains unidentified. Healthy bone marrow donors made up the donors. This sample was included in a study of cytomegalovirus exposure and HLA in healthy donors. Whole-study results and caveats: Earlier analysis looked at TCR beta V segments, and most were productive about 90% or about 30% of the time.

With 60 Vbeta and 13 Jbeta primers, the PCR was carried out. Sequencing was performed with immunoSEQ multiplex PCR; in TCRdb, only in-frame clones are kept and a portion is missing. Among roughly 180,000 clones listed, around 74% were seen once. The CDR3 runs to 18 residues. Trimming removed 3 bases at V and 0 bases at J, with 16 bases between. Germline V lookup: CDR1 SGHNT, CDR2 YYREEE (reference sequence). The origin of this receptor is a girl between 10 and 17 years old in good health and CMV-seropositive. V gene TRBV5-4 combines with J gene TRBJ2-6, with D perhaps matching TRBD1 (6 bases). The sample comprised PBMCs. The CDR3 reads CASSSAATGRSGANVLTF. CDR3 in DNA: TGTGCCAGCAGCTCTGCGGCGACAGGACGCTCTGGGGCCAACGTCCTGACTTTC.